This TCR beta chain was obtained from a study of T cells after yellow fever vaccination. General study findings and limits: Among all clonotypes, a small share was observed in both CD4 and CD8 compartments.

The ends were cut back, 1 base at V and 9 bases at J, with 16 bases in the middle. The CDR3 runs to 15 residues. Germline lookup yields CDR1 SGHTA and CDR2 FQGNSA. TCRdb passed the 5' RACE reads through MiXCR, listing each CDR3 protein once. This sample has about 340,000 distinct CDR3 sequences; approximately 9% occur once, and the top ten carry 18%. This clonotype was observed a few times. Antigen: not known. The sample in question was PBMCs, obtained on the day of the first yellow fever vaccination. The chain recombines TRBV7-2 with TRBJ2-1; D call uncertain. The TCR originated in a man aged 18 to 29 who received the YFV17D yellow fever vaccine. DNA of the CDR3: TGTGCCAGCAGCTTAGTCCTCTTGAGCCCATCTGAGCAGTTCTTC. This sequence encodes CASSLVLLSPSEQFF.